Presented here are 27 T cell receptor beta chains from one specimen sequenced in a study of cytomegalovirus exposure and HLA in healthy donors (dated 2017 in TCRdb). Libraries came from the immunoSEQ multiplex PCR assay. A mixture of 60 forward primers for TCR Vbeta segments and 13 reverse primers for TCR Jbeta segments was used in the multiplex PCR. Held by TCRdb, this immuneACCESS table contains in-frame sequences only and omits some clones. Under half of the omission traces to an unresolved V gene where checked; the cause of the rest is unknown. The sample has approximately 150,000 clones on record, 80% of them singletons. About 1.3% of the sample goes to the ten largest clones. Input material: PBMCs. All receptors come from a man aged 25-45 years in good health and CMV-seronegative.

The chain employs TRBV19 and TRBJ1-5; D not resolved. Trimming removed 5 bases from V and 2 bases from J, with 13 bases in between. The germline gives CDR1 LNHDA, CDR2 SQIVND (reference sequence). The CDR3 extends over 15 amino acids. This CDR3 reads CASSSTAAGNQPQHF. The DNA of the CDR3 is TGTGCCAGTAGTTCCACAGCCGCCGGCAATCAGCCCCAGCATTTT.

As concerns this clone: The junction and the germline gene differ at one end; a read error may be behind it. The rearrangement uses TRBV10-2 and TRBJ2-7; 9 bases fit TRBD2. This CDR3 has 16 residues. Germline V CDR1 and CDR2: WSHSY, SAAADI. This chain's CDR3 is CASREGWTSVSYEQHF. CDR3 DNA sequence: TGCGCCAGCCGAGAGGGTTGGACTAGCGTGTCCTACGAGCAGCACTTC.

The CDR3 DNA is TGTGCCTGGAGTGCGGCAGGGAATCAGCCCCAGCATTTT. It yields the protein CAWSAAGNQPQHF. This sequence joins TRBV30 and TRBJ1-5; tentatively, D is TRBD1 (5 bases). V was clipped by 1 base and J by 4 bases, with 8 bases between them. The CDR3 is made up of 13 amino acids. Germline CDR1 is GTSNPN and CDR2 is SVGIG (reference sequence).

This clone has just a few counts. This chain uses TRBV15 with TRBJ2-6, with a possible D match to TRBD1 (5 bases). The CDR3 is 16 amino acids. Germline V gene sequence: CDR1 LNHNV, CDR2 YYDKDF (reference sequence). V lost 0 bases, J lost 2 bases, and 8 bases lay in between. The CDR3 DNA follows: TGTGCCACCAGCAGAGATTGGGGCCCTGGGGCCAACGTCCTGACTTTC. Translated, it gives CATSRDWGPGANVLTF.

The CDR3 is CASSLGGPAGNTIYF. In DNA form, the CDR3 reads TGCGCCAGCAGCTTGGGGGGCCCCGCTGGAAACACCATATATTTT. The chain links TRBV5-1 to TRBJ1-3, with TRBD1 as a possible D gene (5 bases). The ends were cut back, 0 bases at V and 2 bases at J, with 9 bases in the middle. The germline gives CDR1 SGHRS, CDR2 YFSETQ. This CDR3 is 15 amino acids long.

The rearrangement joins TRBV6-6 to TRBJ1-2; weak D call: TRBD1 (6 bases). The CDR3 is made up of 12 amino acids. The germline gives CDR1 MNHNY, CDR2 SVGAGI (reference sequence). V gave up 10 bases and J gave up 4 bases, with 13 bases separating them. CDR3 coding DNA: TGTGCCATCCTAGGGGGAACCTATGGCTACACCTTC. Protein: CAILGGTYGYTF.

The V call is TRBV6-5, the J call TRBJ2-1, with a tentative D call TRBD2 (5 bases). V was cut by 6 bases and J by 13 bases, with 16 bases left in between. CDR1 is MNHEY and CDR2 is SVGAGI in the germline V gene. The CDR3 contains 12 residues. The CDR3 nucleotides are TGTGCCAGCAGCAACCGGGGTCCTCCACAGTTCTTC. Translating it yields CASSNRGPPQFF.

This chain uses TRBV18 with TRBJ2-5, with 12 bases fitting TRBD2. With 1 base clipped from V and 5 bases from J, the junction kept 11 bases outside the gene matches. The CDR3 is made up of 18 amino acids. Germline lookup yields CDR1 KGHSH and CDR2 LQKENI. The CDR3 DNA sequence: TGTGCCAGCTCACCACGGGAACCGACTAGCGGGAGTTCCGAGACCCAGTACTTC. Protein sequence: CASSPREPTSGSSETQYF.

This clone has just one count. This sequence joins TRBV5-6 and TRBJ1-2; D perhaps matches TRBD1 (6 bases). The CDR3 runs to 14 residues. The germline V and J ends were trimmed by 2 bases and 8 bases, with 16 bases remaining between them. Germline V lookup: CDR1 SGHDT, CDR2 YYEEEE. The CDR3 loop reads CASSLRQAGGGYTF. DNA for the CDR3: TGTGCCAGCAGCTTAAGACAGGCCGGGGGGGGCTACACCTTC.

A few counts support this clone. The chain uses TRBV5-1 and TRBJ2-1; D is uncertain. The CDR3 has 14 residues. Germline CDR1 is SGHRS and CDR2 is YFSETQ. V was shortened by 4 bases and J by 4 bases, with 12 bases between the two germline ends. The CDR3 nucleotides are TGCGCCAGCAGCCCCTATAACAGTTACAATGAGCAGTTCTTC. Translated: CASSPYNSYNEQFF.

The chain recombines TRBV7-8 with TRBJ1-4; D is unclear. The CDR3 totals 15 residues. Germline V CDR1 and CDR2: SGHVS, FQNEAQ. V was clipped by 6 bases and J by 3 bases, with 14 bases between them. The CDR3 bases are TGTGCCAGCAGTGGCAGGCTCGTGGCTAATGAAAAACTGTTTTTT. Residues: CASSGRLVANEKLFF.

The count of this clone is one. The DNA of the CDR3 is TGTGCCAGCAGTTCTCTAGGGACTGTTGTATACGAGCAGTACTTC. It specifies CASSSLGTVVYEQYF. This chain links TRBV6-5 with TRBJ2-7; possible D gene TRBD2, 6 bases. The CDR3 runs 15 residues. The germline gives CDR1 MNHEY, CDR2 SVGAGI. Trimming cost V 4 bases and J 4 bases, with 17 bases left between them.

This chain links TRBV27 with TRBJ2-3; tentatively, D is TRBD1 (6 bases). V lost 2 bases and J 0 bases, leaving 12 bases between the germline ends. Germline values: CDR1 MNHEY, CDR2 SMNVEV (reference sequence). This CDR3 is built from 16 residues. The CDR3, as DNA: TGTGCCAGCAGTTTAAGTTTGACAGGAAGCACAGATACGCAGTATTTT. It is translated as CASSLSLTGSTDTQYF.

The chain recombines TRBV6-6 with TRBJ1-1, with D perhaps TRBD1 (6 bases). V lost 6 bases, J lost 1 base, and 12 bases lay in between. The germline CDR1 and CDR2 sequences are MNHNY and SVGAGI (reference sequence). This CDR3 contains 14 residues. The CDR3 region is CASRLQGTNTEAFF. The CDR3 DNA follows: TGTGCCAGCAGACTTCAGGGGACGAACACTGAAGCTTTCTTT.

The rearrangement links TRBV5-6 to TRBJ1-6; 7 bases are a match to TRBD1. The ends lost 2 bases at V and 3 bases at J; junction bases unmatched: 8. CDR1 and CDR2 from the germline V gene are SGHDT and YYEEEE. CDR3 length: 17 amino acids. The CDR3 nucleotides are TGTGCCAGCAGCTTCCCCTCTCACAGGGGCTATAATTCACCCCTCCACTTT. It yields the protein CASSFPSHRGYNSPLHF.

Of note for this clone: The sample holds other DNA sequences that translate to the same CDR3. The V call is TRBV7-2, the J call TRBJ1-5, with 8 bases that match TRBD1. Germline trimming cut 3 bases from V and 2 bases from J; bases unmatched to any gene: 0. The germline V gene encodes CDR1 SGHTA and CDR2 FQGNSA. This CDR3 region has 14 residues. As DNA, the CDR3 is TGTGCCAGCAGCTTGGACAGGGGCAATCAGCCCCAGCATTTT. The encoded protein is CASSLDRGNQPQHF.

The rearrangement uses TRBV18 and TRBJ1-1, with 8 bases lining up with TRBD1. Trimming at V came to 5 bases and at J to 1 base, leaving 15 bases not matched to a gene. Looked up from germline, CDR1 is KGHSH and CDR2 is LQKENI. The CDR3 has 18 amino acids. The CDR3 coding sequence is TGTGCCAGCTCATTTAATCCAGGGGGCAGTACCGCGAACACTGAAGCTTTCTTT. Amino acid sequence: CASSFNPGGSTANTEAFF.

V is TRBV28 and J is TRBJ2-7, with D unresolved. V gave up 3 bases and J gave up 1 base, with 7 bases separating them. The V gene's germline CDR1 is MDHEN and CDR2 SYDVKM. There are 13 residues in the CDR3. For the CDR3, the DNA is TGTGCCAGCAGTTTCGGGTCTTCCTACGAGCAGTACTTC. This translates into CASSFGSSYEQYF.

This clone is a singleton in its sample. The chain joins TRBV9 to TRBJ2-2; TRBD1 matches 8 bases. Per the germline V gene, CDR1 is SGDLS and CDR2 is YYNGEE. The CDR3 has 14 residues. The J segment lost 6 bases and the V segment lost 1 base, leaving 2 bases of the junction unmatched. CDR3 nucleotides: TGTGCCAGCAGCGTACAGGGGGCAGCCGGGGAGCTGTTTTTT. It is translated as CASSVQGAAGELFF.

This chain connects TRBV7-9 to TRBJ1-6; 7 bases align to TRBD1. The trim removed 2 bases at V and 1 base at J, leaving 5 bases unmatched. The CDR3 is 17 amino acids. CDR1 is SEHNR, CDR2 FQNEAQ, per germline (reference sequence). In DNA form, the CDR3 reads TGTGCCAGCAGCTTATTTGCAGGGGGGTCCTATAATTCACCCCTCCACTTT. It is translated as CASSLFAGGSYNSPLHF.

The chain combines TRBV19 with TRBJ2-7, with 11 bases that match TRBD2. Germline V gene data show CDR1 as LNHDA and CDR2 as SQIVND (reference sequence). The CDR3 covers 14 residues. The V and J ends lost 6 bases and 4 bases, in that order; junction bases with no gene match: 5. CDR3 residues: CASRVTSGTYEQYF. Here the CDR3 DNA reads TGTGCCAGTAGGGTGACTAGCGGGACGTACGAGCAGTACTTC.

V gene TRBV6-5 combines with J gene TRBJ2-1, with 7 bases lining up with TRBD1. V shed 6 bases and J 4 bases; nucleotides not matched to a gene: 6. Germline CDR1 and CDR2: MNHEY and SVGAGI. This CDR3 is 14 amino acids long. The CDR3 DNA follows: TGTGCCAGCAGCGTCGGACAGGAGTACAATGAGCAGTTCTTC. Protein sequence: CASSVGQEYNEQFF.

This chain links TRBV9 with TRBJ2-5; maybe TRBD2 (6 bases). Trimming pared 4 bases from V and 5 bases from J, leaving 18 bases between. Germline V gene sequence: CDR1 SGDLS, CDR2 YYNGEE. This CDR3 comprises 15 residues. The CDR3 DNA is TGTGCCAGCAGCCCGCGACAGCTTGCGGGGGAGACCCAGTACTTC. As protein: CASSPRQLAGETQYF. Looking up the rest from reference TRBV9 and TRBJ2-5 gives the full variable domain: DSGVTQTPKHLITATGQRVTLRCSPRSGDLSVYWYQQSLDQGLQFLIQYYNGEERAKGNILERFSAQQFPDLHSELNLSSLELGDSALYFCASSPRQLAGETQYFGPGTRLLVL.

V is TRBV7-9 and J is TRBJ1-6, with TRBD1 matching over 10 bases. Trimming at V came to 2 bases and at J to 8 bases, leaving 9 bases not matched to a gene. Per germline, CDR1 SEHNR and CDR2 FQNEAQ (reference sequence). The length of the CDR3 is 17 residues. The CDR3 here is CASSLLGTGTGDSPLHF. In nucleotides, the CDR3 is TGTGCCAGCAGCTTATTAGGCACCGGGACAGGGGATTCACCCCTCCACTTT.

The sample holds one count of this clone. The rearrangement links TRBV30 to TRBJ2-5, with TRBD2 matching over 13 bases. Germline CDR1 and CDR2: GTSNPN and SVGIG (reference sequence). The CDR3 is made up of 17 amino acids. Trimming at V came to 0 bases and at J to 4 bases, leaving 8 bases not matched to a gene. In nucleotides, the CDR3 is TGTGCCTGGAGTGTACCGACTAGCGGGGGGCGGGGAGAGACCCAGTACTTC. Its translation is CAWSVPTSGGRGETQYF. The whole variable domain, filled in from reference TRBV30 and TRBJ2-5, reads SQTIHQWPATLVQPVGSPLSLECTVEGTSNPNLYWYRQAAGRGLQLLFYSVGIGQISSEVPQNLSASRPQDRQFILSSKKLLLSDSGFYLCAWSVPTSGGRGETQYFGPGTRLLVL.

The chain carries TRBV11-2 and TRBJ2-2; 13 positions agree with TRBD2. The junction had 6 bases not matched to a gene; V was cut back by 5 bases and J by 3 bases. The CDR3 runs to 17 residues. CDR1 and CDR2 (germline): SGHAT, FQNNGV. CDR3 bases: TGTGCCAGCAGCGCGACTAGCGGGAGGTGGTACACCGGGGAGCTGTTTTTT. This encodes CASSATSGRWYTGELFF. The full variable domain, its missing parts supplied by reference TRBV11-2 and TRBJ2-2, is EAGVAQSPRYKIIEKRQSVAFWCNPISGHATLYWYQQILGQGPKLLIQFQNNGVVDDSQLPKDRFSAERLKGVDSTLKIQPAKLEDSAVYLCASSATSGRWYTGELFFGEGSRLTVL.

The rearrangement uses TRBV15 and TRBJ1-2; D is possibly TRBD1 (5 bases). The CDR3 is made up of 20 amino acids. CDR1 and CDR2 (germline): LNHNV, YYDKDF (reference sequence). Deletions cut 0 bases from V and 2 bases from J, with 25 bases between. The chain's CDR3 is CATSRDGGRVKDLLNYGYTF. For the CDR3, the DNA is TGTGCCACCAGCAGAGATGGTGGCAGGGTTAAAGATCTTCTCAACTATGGCTACACCTTC.